This T cell receptor beta chain was recorded in a study of naive and memory T cell subsets. Study results and caveats: In CD4 and CD8 cells, diversity dropped from naive through EMRA.

V lost 0 bases to trimming and J lost 4 bases, with 5 bases between them. Germline values: CDR1 MGHRA, CDR2 YSYEKL. There are 13 residues in the CDR3. About this clonotype: Its specificity is unknown.

The beta constant-region primer was an equimolar mix of two oligonucleotides covering TRBC1 and TRBC2. Each CDR3 protein is one row after TCRdb ran MiXCR on the UMI-ligation and nested PCR reads. The data show 100,000 or so distinct CDR3 sequences, around 6.5% seen once. The specimen sequenced was central memory CD4+ T cells from blood. V is TRBV4-1 and J is TRBJ2-3; D ambiguous. This clonotype was sampled from a human donor in good health. This chain's CDR3 is CASSQDTPDTQYF. The CDR3 DNA reads TGCGCCAGCAGCCAAGATACCCCAGATACGCAGTATTTT.